Below are 27 T cell receptor beta chains sequenced from a single sample in a study of CD8 T cells in Susac syndrome. RNA, at roughly 0.45 to 1 ug, was reverse transcribed with random hexamers. MiXCR, run by TCRdb on the immunoSEQ multiplex PCR reads, gives a single entry per CDR3 protein. The sample carries around 81,000 distinct CDR3 sequences, approximately 95% recorded once. Sequencing was done on a sample of CD8+ T cells from PBMCs. The receptors here all came from a human donor with Susac syndrome.

This sequence joins TRBV2 and TRBJ1-1; a weak D match, TRBD1 (5 bases). V lost 8 bases and J lost 1, with 11 bases in between. Germline lookup yields CDR1 SNHLY and CDR2 FYNNEI. The CDR3 extends over 13 amino acids. CDR3 sequence: CASGEGWNTEAFF. CDR3 sequence (DNA): TGTGCCAGCGGAGAGGGGTGGAACACTGAAGCTTTCTTT.

A single count supports this clonotype. The chain combines TRBV7-2 with TRBJ2-7, with 11 bases matching TRBD1. Germline assignment: CDR1 SGHTA and CDR2 FQGNSA. The CDR3 loop spans 14 amino acids. J was trimmed by 2 bases and V by 5 bases; bases with no gene match: 2. The CDR3 loop reads CASSQGQGAYEQYF. The CDR3 DNA is TGTGCCAGCAGCCAGGGACAGGGGGCCTACGAGCAGTACTTC.

A few counts support this clonotype. The genes are TRBV29-1 and TRBJ2-7; D may match TRBD1 or TRBD2 (5 bases each). The CDR3 has 12 residues. The ends were cut back, 3 bases at V and 4 bases at J, with 10 bases in the middle. Germline V gene sequence: CDR1 SQVTM, CDR2 ANQGSEA. CDR3 region: CSVEGELYEQYF. The CDR3 DNA sequence: TGCAGCGTTGAGGGGGAACTTTACGAGCAGTACTTC.

This chain links TRBV18 with TRBJ2-7, with 7 bases matching TRBD1. Germline assignment: CDR1 KGHSH and CDR2 LQKENI. The ends lost 0 bases at V and 0 bases at J; junction bases unmatched: 5. This CDR3 has 16 residues. CDR3 amino acids: CASSPPRTGNSYEQYF. The CDR3 DNA follows: TGTGCCAGCTCACCACCACGGACAGGTAACTCCTACGAGCAGTACTTC.

This chain uses TRBV13 with TRBJ2-7; D uncertain. The CDR3 consists of 13 residues. Per the germline V gene, CDR1 is PRHDT and CDR2 is FYEKMQ (reference sequence). Trimming shortened V by 5 bases and J by 7 bases, and 15 bases separated the two germline ends. CDR3 nucleotides: TGTGCCAGCAGCGCAGCGCAGCTCGAGGAGCAGTACTTC. Translating gives CASSAAQLEEQYF.

J is TRBJ2-1 and V is TRBV15; possible D gene TRBD2, 5 bases. V dropped 8 bases and J dropped 6 bases, with 14 bases sitting between them. CDR1 and CDR2 from the germline V gene are LNHNV and YYDKDF (reference sequence). The CDR3 consists of 13 residues. The CDR3 nucleotides are TGTGCCACCTCTTCGGGCGGGCGCAATGAGCAGTTCTTC. Its protein is CATSSGGRNEQFF.

The chain couples TRBV29-1 to TRBJ1-1; D is perhaps TRBD1 (5 bases). The length of the CDR3 is 13 residues. V was trimmed by 5 bases and J by 0 bases, leaving 10 bases between them. Per the germline V gene, CDR1 is SQVTM and CDR2 is ANQGSEA. The CDR3 protein is CSVTGDMNTEAFF. The CDR3 DNA sequence: TGCAGCGTTACAGGTGACATGAACACTGAAGCTTTCTTT. The full variable domain, completed using reference TRBV29-1 and TRBJ1-1, is SAVISQKPSRDICQRGTSLTIQCQVDSQVTMMFWYRQQPGQSLTLIATANQGSEATYESGFVIDKFPISRPNLTFSTLTVSNMSPEDSSIYLCSVTGDMNTEAFFGQGTRLTVV.

The J gene is TRBJ2-1, the V gene TRBV29-1; the D is unclear. This CDR3 has 13 amino acids. Trimming left V 8 bases short and J 2 bases short, with 13 bases between. Germline V gene lookup returns CDR1 SQVTM and CDR2 ANQGSEA. The CDR3 loop reads CSPQSLTYNEQFF. DNA of the CDR3: TGCAGCCCCCAGTCCCTGACCTACAATGAGCAGTTCTTC.

The chain recombines TRBV28 with TRBJ1-5, with a tentative D call TRBD1 (5 bases). CDR1 MDHEN and CDR2 SYDVKM come from the germline V gene. V dropped 1 base and J dropped 3 bases, with 13 bases sitting between them. The CDR3 contains 16 residues. CDR3 nucleotides: TGTGCCAGCAGTTTATATTCCGGGACGGTCAATCAGCCCCAGCATTTT. This sequence encodes CASSLYSGTVNQPQHF.

The chain employs TRBV11-2 and TRBJ2-7, with D possibly being TRBD1 or TRBD2 (5 bases each). Germline CDR1 and CDR2: SGHAT and FQNNGV. The CDR3 covers 15 residues. The ends were cut back, 0 bases at V and 2 bases at J, with 11 bases in the middle. The CDR3 is CASSLDRDGAYEQYF. The CDR3 DNA follows: TGTGCCAGCAGCTTAGATCGGGACGGTGCCTACGAGCAGTACTTC.

J is TRBJ2-7 and V is TRBV7-2; D gene unclear. Germline CDR1 reads SGHTA; CDR2 reads FQGNSA. This CDR3 spans 13 amino acids. V dropped 3 bases and J dropped 3 bases, with 9 bases sitting between them. The CDR3 is CASSFGPDYEQYF. Written as DNA, the CDR3 is TGTGCCAGCAGCTTTGGCCCCGACTACGAGCAGTACTTC.

A single count supports this clonotype. The gene calls are TRBV18 and TRBJ2-2; possibly TRBD1 or TRBD2 for D (5 bases each). V lost 0 bases, J lost 0 bases, and 8 bases lay in between. This CDR3 spans 16 amino acids. Germline assignment: CDR1 KGHSH and CDR2 LQKENI. CDR3 nucleotide sequence: TGTGCCAGCTCACCACCCGGGGACGCGAACACCGGGGAGCTGTTTTTT. Its protein product is CASSPPGDANTGELFF.

The V and J genes are TRBV29-1 and TRBJ2-2, with D maybe TRBD2 (5 bases). CDR1 SQVTM and CDR2 ANQGSEA come from the germline V gene. The CDR3 runs to 13 residues. Trimming removed 4 bases at V and 2 bases at J, with 8 bases between. The CDR3 DNA reads TGCAGCGTTGGGACTGTTAACACCGGGGAGCTGTTTTTT. Translation gives CSVGTVNTGELFF.

The chain has TRBV4-3 and TRBJ1-2, with no clear D. Per germline, CDR1 LGHNA and CDR2 YSLEER. Trimming cost V 4 bases and J 1 base, with 13 bases left between them. CDR3 length: 15 residues. The CDR3 sequence is CASSLGRGSNYGYTF. CDR3 sequence (DNA): TGCGCCAGCAGCCTTGGACGGGGAAGTAACTATGGCTACACCTTC.

The J gene is TRBJ1-2, the V gene TRBV6-2 or TRBV6-3; 8 bases align to TRBD1. Losses at the gene ends were 10 bases for V and 2 bases for J; bases not matched to a gene: 3. This CDR3 is 12 amino acids long. Germline values: CDR1 MNHEY, CDR2 SVGEGT. The CDR3 sequence is CATRTGNYGYTF. The CDR3 DNA reads TGTGCCACCAGGACAGGGAACTATGGCTACACCTTC.

The chain couples TRBV27 to TRBJ2-3; the D is unclear. Trimming left V 5 bases short and J 4 bases short, with 13 bases between. This CDR3 region has 14 residues. Germline V gene lookup returns CDR1 MNHEY and CDR2 SMNVEV (reference sequence). The chain's CDR3 is CASSHPGLADTQYF. For the CDR3, the DNA is TGTGCCAGCAGTCACCCAGGCTTAGCAGATACGCAGTATTTT.

The J gene is TRBJ2-7, the V gene TRBV20-1; D might be TRBD2 (6 bases). The CDR3 totals 18 residues. V was cut by 6 bases and J by 7 bases, with 34 bases left in between. Germline CDR1 DFQATT, CDR2 SNEGSKA (reference sequence). CDR3 DNA: TGCAGTGCCCTGAACCCGGGACTTCCTGACGCCAGACCTCGGGAGCAGTACTTC. This gives the protein CSALNPGLPDARPREQYF.

The genes are TRBV4-2 and TRBJ2-7, with D maybe TRBD2 (5 bases). Trimming removed 1 base at V and 0 bases at J, with 13 bases between. The CDR3 is 16 amino acids. The germline gives CDR1 LGHNA, CDR2 YNFKEQ. CDR3 protein: CASSQGRTYSSYEQYF. The CDR3 coding sequence is TGTGCCAGCAGCCAAGGAAGGACTTATTCCTCCTACGAGCAGTACTTC.

The V gene is TRBV9, the J gene TRBJ1-2, with a weak D call TRBD1 (5 bases). The CDR3 covers 14 residues. Germline V lookup: CDR1 SGDLS, CDR2 YYNGEE. Trimming stripped 3 bases from V and 6 bases from J, with 15 bases between. CDR3 sequence: CASSGGEGGDGYTF. CDR3 bases: TGTGCCAGCAGCGGAGGGGAGGGTGGCGATGGCTACACCTTC. Complete variable domain (other parts from reference TRBV9 and TRBJ1-2): DSGVTQTPKHLITATGQRVTLRCSPRSGDLSVYWYQQSLDQGLQFLIQYYNGEERAKGNILERFSAQQFPDLHSELNLSSLELGDSALYFCASSGGEGGDGYTFGSGTRLTVV.

The chain is built from TRBV5-1 and TRBJ2-7; TRBD2 agrees at 15 bases. The CDR3 sequence is 18 residues long. The germline V gene has CDR1 SGHRS and CDR2 YFSETQ. Losses at the gene ends were 3 bases for V and 2 bases for J; bases not matched to a gene: 9. The CDR3 loop reads CASSYGLAGGLVPYEQYF. DNA for the CDR3: TGCGCCAGCAGCTATGGACTAGCGGGGGGGCTGGTCCCCTACGAGCAGTACTTC.

This clonotype was counted once. The chain employs TRBV25-1 and TRBJ2-7; TRBD1 might be the D (6 bases). V was pared by 4 bases and J by 4 bases, with 23 bases between. The CDR3 covers 17 residues. Germline CDR1 reads MGHDK; CDR2 reads SYGVNS. The CDR3: CASSGTPGTTTPYEQYF. The DNA of the CDR3 is TGTGCCAGCAGTGGAACCCCCGGGACAACGACCCCTTACGAGCAGTACTTC.

This clonotype was picked up one time. The CDR3 DNA follows: TGTGCCAGCTTGTTAAACGTACAGCTATACGAGCAGTACTTC. Residues: CASLLNVQLYEQYF. The J gene is TRBJ2-7, the V gene TRBV2; D is uncertain. CDR1 and CDR2 from the germline V gene are SNHLY and FYNNEI. V was cut by 8 bases and J by 4 bases, with 18 bases left in between. There are 14 residues in the CDR3. The full variable domain, in which reference TRBV2 and TRBJ2-7 provide the parts outside the CDR3, is EPEVTQTPSHQVTQMGQEVILRCVPISNHLYFYWYRQILGQKVEFLVSFYNNEISEKSEIFDDQFSVERPDGSNFTLKIRSTKLEDSAMYFCASLLNVQLYEQYFGPGTRLTVT.

The chain joins TRBV6-6 to TRBJ1-3; the D is unclear. Germline lookup yields CDR1 MNHNY and CDR2 SVGAGI (reference sequence). Deletions cut 8 bases from V and 1 base from J, with 12 bases between. This CDR3 has 14 amino acids. CDR3: CASGYSGSGNTIYF. CDR3 in DNA: TGTGCCAGCGGGTATTCAGGATCTGGAAACACCATATATTTT.

This chain connects TRBV11-3 to TRBJ2-2; D is possibly TRBD1 (6 bases). Germline values: CDR1 SGHNT, CDR2 YENEEA. There are 16 residues in the CDR3. Trimming left V 5 bases short and J 2 bases short, with 15 bases between. CDR3 DNA: TGTGCCAGCAGCCCGTGGTTCAGGGGAAACACCGGGGAGCTGTTTTTT. It codes for CASSPWFRGNTGELFF. The entire variable domain, with the rest obtained from reference TRBV11-3 and TRBJ2-2, is as follows: EAGVVQSPRYKIIEKKQPVAFWCNPISGHNTLYWYLQNLGQGPELLIRYENEEAVDDSQLPKDRFSAERLKGVDSTLKIQPAELGDSAVYLCASSPWFRGNTGELFFGEGSRLTVL.

The V call is TRBV7-9, the J call TRBJ1-2; maybe TRBD1 (5 bases). There are 12 residues in the CDR3. Germline V gene data show CDR1 as SEHNR and CDR2 as FQNEAQ (reference sequence). Trimming took 7 bases from V and 8 from J, leaving 14 bases between them. The CDR3 loop is CASTGPENGYTF. The DNA of the CDR3 is TGTGCCAGCACGGGGCCCGAGAACGGCTACACCTTC.

V gene TRBV13 combines with J gene TRBJ1-1, with D possibly matching TRBD1 (5 bases). CDR3 length: 14 residues. The V end was cut by 5 bases, the J end by 0 bases, with 10 bases between. Germline V gene lookup returns CDR1 PRHDT and CDR2 FYEKMQ (reference sequence). DNA of the CDR3: TGTGCCAGCAGCCAGGGCGGGATGAACACTGAAGCTTTCTTT. Translating gives CASSQGGMNTEAFF. Filled out from reference TRBV13 and TRBJ1-1, the complete variable domain reads AAGVIQSPRHLIKEKRETATLKCYPIPRHDTVYWYQQGPGQDPQFLISFYEKMQSDKGSIPDRFSAQQFSDYHSELNMSSLELGDSALYFCASSQGGMNTEAFFGQGTRLTVV.

This chain connects TRBV7-9 to TRBJ2-1, with 9 bases aligning to TRBD1. Trimming took 4 bases from V and 7 from J; bases not matched to a gene: 8. Per the germline V gene, CDR1 is SEHNR and CDR2 is FQNEAQ (reference sequence). The CDR3 has 15 residues. CDR3 residues: CASSSRDRAGNEQFF. The CDR3 region has the DNA TGTGCCAGCAGCTCCCGGGACAGGGCCGGGAATGAGCAGTTCTTC.